This T cell receptor (beta chain) originates from a study of blood T cells in healthy people across ages. Sample-barcoded 5' priming and a J-beta primer mix drove a second PCR of about 6 to 12 cycles. TCRdb re-called the 5' RACE reads with MiXCR, one entry per CDR3 protein. The sample includes 650,000 to 1,000,000 distinct CDR3 sequences, 46% of them seen just once. This CDR3 comprises 17 residues. The germline CDR1 and CDR2 sequences are LGHDT and YNNKEL (reference sequence). V lost 2 bases, J lost 7 bases, and 16 bases stayed unmatched. What was sequenced was blood. This TCR came from an elderly man in good health. V is TRBV3-1 and J is TRBJ2-7; 8 positions match TRBD2. CDR3 sequence reads: CASSQHGGRTSYNEQYF. The CDR3 DNA follows: TGTGCCAGCAGCCAACATGGCGGGAGGACTTCCTACAATGAGCAGTACTTC.